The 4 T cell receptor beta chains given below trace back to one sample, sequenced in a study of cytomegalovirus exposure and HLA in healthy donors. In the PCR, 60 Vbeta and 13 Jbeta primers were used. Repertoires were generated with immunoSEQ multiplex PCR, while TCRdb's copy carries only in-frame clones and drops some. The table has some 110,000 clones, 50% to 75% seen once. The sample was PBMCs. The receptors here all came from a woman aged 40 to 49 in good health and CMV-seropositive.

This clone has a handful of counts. CDR3 loop: CASSLGLAGQDEQYF. CDR3 sequence (DNA): TGTGCCAGCAGCTTGGGGCTAGCGGGGCAGGACGAGCAGTACTTC. This sequence joins TRBV7-9 and TRBJ2-7; 9 nucleotides match TRBD2. The CDR3 runs to 15 residues. J gave up 5 bases and V 3 bases, and 8 bases lay outside the gene matches. CDR1 is SEHNR, CDR2 FQNEAQ, per germline (reference sequence).

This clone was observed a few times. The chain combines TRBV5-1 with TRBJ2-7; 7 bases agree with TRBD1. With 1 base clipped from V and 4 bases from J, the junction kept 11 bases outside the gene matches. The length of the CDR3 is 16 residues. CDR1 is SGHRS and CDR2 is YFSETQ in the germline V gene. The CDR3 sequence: CASSLTLTGLTYEQYF. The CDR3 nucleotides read TGCGCCAGCAGCTTGACGTTGACAGGGTTAACTTACGAGCAGTACTTC.

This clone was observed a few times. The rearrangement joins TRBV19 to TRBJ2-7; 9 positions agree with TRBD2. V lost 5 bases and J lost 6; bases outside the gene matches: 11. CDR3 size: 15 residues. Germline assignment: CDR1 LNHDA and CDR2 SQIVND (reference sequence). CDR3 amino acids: CASSATRGRGSEQYF. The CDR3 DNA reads TGTGCCAGTAGTGCCACTCGCGGGAGGGGGAGCGAGCAGTACTTC. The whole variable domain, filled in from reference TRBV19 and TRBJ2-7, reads DGGITQSPKYLFRKEGQNVTLSCEQNLNHDAMYWYRQDPGQGLRLIYYSQIVNDFQKGDIAEGYSVSREKKESFPLTVTSAQKNPTAFYLCASSATRGRGSEQYFGPGTRLTVT.

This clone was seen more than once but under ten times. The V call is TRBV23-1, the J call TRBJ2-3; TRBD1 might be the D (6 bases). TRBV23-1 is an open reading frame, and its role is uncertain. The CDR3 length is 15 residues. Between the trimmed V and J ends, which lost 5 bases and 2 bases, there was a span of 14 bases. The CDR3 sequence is CASSYRASPTDTQYF. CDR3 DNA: TGCGCCAGCAGTTACAGGGCCTCCCCCACAGATACGCAGTATTTT.